These 5 T cell receptor beta chains were all obtained from the same sample, sequenced in a study of technical replicates of blood from a handful of donors (dated by TCRdb to between 2016 and 2019). Library construction relied on the immunoSEQ multiplex PCR assay. TCRdb re-hosts the immuneACCESS table, in-frame sequences only. Its copies lack some clones; in the studies checked, an unresolved V gene accounts for under half of them, and the cause for the rest is not known. For this sample there are tens of thousands of clones; roughly 96% appear just once. Of the sample, roughly 0.28% falls within the top ten clones. The sequenced material came from T cells isolated from PBMCs. The receptors here all came from a human donor in good health.

The chain employs TRBV27 and TRBJ2-1; TRBD2 matches at 12 bases. J gave up 4 bases and V 5 bases, and 6 bases lay outside the gene matches. Germline CDR1 and CDR2: MNHEY and SMNVEV (reference sequence). This CDR3 spans 16 amino acids. DNA of the CDR3: TGTGCCAGCAGTCCCAATCTAGCGGGAGGGTACAATGAGCAGTTCTTC. Amino acids: CASSPNLAGGYNEQFF.

For the CDR3, the DNA is TGTGCCAGTGCCGGGACAGGGGGCCCCAGCTCCTACGAGCAGTACTTC. Its protein is CASAGTGGPSSYEQYF. The chain couples TRBV19 to TRBJ2-7, with 12 bases that match TRBD1. V shed 8 bases, J shed 0 bases, and the junction held 8 bases outside the gene matches. Germline V gene data show CDR1 as LNHDA and CDR2 as SQIVND (reference sequence). The CDR3 length is 16 residues.

CDR3 sequence reads: CASSYSDREDGYTF. The CDR3 coding sequence is TGTGCCAGCAGTTACTCGGACAGGGAGGATGGCTACACCTTC. The gene calls are TRBV6-5 and TRBJ1-2; 8 bases are a match to TRBD1. Per the germline V gene, CDR1 is MNHEY and CDR2 is SVGAGI. Trimming removed 0 bases from V and 6 bases from J; junction bases left unmatched: 3. CDR3 length: 14 amino acids.

V usage is TRBV28 and J usage is TRBJ1-5; TRBD1 matches at 8 bases. The V and J ends lost 7 bases and 7 bases, in that order; junction bases with no gene match: 12. This CDR3 region has 15 residues. Germline lookup yields CDR1 MDHEN and CDR2 SYDVKM. This CDR3 is CASTELTGGRQPQHF. CDR3 sequence (DNA): TGTGCCAGCACCGAACTAACAGGGGGAAGACAGCCCCAGCATTTT.

V is TRBV19 and J is TRBJ1-2; TRBD1 is a possible D gene (6 bases). The CDR3 loop spans 13 amino acids. The germline V and J ends were trimmed by 3 bases and 4 bases, with 9 bases remaining between them. CDR1 and CDR2 from the germline V gene are LNHDA and SQIVND (reference sequence). This CDR3 is CASSMAGVYGYTF. For the CDR3, the DNA is TGTGCCAGTAGTATGGCAGGGGTCTATGGCTACACCTTC.